One sample yielded the 3 T cell receptor beta chains listed below, sequenced in a study of immune heterogeneity within non-small cell lung tumors. Genomic DNA extracted from bulk tumor tissue served as template. A total of roughly 600 ng was used per sample. Surgical sampling yielded several biopsies per primary tumor (spaced far apart). Curative surgery was undertaken by patients, who had untreated, newly diagnosed non-small cell lung cancer. Multiplex PCR employing 32 V and 13 J primers generated amplicons of the TCR beta CDR3. From the multiplex PCR reads, TCRdb called clonotypes with MiXCR, one entry per CDR3 protein. The sample lists 15,000 to 20,000 distinct CDR3 sequences, roughly 29% seen once, with about 4.3% in the top ten. Sequencing was performed on lung tumor tissue. These receptors originate from a man aged 35 to 55 with non-small cell lung cancer.

As to this clonotype: A much larger clonotype is one base distant, so this may be a read error. The chain is built from TRBV24-1 and TRBJ2-2, with D uncertain. Germline CDR1 reads KGHDR; CDR2 reads SFDVKD. CDR3 length equals 12 residues. CDR3 nucleotides: TGTTCCACCAGCTGGGGCACCGGGGAGCTGTTTTTT. Translating gives CSTSWGTGELFF.

This clonotype was seen ten or more times. The chain links TRBV15 to TRBJ1-1; D might be TRBD1 (5 bases). CDR3 length equals 12 residues. Per the germline V gene, CDR1 is LNHNV and CDR2 is YYDKDF (reference sequence). V lost 5 bases to trimming and J lost 4 bases, with 8 bases between them. CDR3 amino acids: CATSGGTTEAFF. The CDR3 DNA reads TGTGCCACCAGCGGGGGGACCACTGAAGCTTTCTTT.

The chain couples TRBV6-1 to TRBJ2-3; 7 bases fit TRBD2. The germline V gene has CDR1 MNHNS and CDR2 SASEGT. Germline trimming cut 5 bases from V and 1 base from J; bases unmatched to any gene: 6. The CDR3 loop spans 15 amino acids. The CDR3 region is CASSSGTTGTDTQYF. The CDR3 DNA is TGTGCCAGCAGTTCCGGGACTACAGGCACAGATACGCAGTATTTT.